Sequencing of this T cell receptor (beta chain) was carried out in a study of blood T cell repertoires in COVID-19. Whole-study context: Samples taken during acute and convalescent COVID-19 were collected in the United States, Italy and Spain. From T cells, B-cell-depleted T cells, or PBMCs came the material, which was cDNA or gDNA.

This CDR3 spans 16 amino acids. CDR1 MDHEN and CDR2 SYDVKM come from the germline V gene. The ends lost 6 bases at V and 9 bases at J; junction bases unmatched: 13. Original processing methods: Reference gene primer amplification yielded estimated nucleated cell counts. Profiled with immunoSEQ multiplex PCR; TCRdb holds only in-frame clones, not every one. Clone size and the V and J calls come from that table; the DNA yielded D and trimming. The sample has roughly 76,000 clones; around nine tenths are singletons. The clonotype comes from a young man with acute or convalescent COVID-19. The chain uses TRBV28 and TRBJ1-5; TRBD1 aligns across 11 bases. The sequencing sample was made of peripheral blood. The CDR3 sequence: CASSLGQGAGGVPQHF. The CDR3, as DNA: TGTGCCAGCAGCCTCGGACAGGGGGCCGGCGGGGTGCCCCAGCATTTT.